These 30 T cell receptor beta chains came from one sample sequenced in a study of somatic mutations in cytotoxic T cells in rheumatoid arthritis. Data came from immunoSEQ multiplex PCR; TCRdb stores just in-frame clones and leaves some out. Of 15,000 to 20,000 clones in the sample, 70% to 80% were seen once. The source material was CD8+ T cells sorted from blood. All receptors derive from a man in his fifties or sixties in good health.

V gene TRBV28 combines with J gene TRBJ1-1; 8 bases are shared with TRBD1. The CDR3 extends over 13 amino acids. V shed 5 bases, J shed 4 bases, and the junction held 3 bases outside the gene matches. Looked up from germline, CDR1 is MDHEN and CDR2 is SYDVKM. The CDR3 sequence is CASSVQGVTEAFF. The CDR3 DNA sequence: TGTGCCAGCAGTGTACAGGGGGTCACTGAAGCTTTCTTT.

CDR3 DNA sequence: TGTGCCAGCCGCGAACGGACAGTTAACACTGAAGCTTTCTTT. It specifies CASRERTVNTEAFF. The J gene is TRBJ1-1, the V gene TRBV7-9; weak D call: TRBD1 (6 bases). Germline CDR1 and CDR2: SEHNR and FQNEAQ (reference sequence). V was pared by 8 bases and J by 2 bases, with 15 bases between. The CDR3 covers 14 residues. The whole variable domain, remainder taken from reference TRBV7-9 and TRBJ1-1, is DTGVSQNPRHKITKRGQNVTFRCDPISEHNRLYWYRQTLGQGPEFLTYFQNEAQLEKSRLLSDRFSAERPKGSFSTLEIQRTEQGDSAMYLCASRERTVNTEAFFGQGTRLTVV.

The rearrangement joins TRBV7-9 to TRBJ2-7, with TRBD2 as a possible D gene (6 bases). The CDR3 contains 13 residues. Germline V CDR1 and CDR2: SEHNR, FQNEAQ (reference sequence). V lost 5 bases to trimming and J lost 6 bases, with 14 bases between them. The CDR3: CASSPPRGSEQYF. The CDR3 DNA follows: TGTGCCAGCAGCCCTCCGCGGGGATCCGAGCAGTACTTC.

This clone was seen a few times. The gene calls are TRBV7-9 and TRBJ2-7; possible D gene TRBD1, 5 bases. This CDR3 has 13 residues. Germline V gene data show CDR1 as SEHNR and CDR2 as FQNEAQ (reference sequence). Trimming removed 4 bases from V and 1 base from J, with 8 bases in between. The CDR3, as DNA: TGTGCCAGCAGCTCACAGGTATCCTACGAGCAGTACTTC. The encoded protein is CASSSQVSYEQYF.

The chain is built from TRBV27 and TRBJ2-5; perhaps TRBD2 as D (6 bases). CDR3 size: 13 residues. The germline V and J ends were trimmed by 7 bases and 5 bases, with 14 bases remaining between them. CDR1 is MNHEY and CDR2 is SMNVEV in the germline V gene (reference sequence). CDR3 DNA sequence: TGTGCCAGCATGGGGGGATTGATGGAGACCCAGTACTTC. Amino acid sequence: CASMGGLMETQYF.

This chain joins TRBV11-2 and TRBJ2-5, with D possibly TRBD2 on 7 matching bases. The CDR3 runs 18 residues. The germline V gene has CDR1 SGHAT and CDR2 FQNNGV. The ends were cut back, 5 bases at V and 5 bases at J, with 27 bases in the middle. CDR3 in amino acids: CASSPGGVGGVFVETQYF. Here the CDR3 DNA reads TGTGCCAGCAGCCCGGGTGGGGTAGGGGGGGTTTTTGTGGAGACCCAGTACTTC.

This clone has only one observation. The chain recombines TRBV6-5 with TRBJ2-2; TRBD2 agrees at 9 bases. The V segment lost 2 bases and the J segment 10 bases; nucleotides outside the gene matches: 5. Germline-derived CDR1 and CDR2 are MNHEY and SVGAGI. The CDR3 spans 14 residues. In DNA form, the CDR3 reads TGTGCCAGCAGTTACGTGAGCGGGAGGACGGAGCTGTTTTTT. It yields the protein CASSYVSGRTELFF.

The gene calls are TRBV7-8 and TRBJ1-5, with D tentatively TRBD1 (5 bases). V lost 1 base and J lost 0, with 10 bases in between. In germline, CDR1 is SGHVS, CDR2 FQNEAQ. This CDR3 region has 16 residues. The CDR3 DNA follows: TGTGCCAGCAGCTTAGGACAGTTTCTTAGCAATCAGCCCCAGCATTTT. Its protein product is CASSLGQFLSNQPQHF.

The rearrangement links TRBV9 to TRBJ1-1; D perhaps matches TRBD1 (5 bases). In germline, CDR1 is SGDLS, CDR2 YYNGEE. Trimming left V 4 bases short and J 1 base short, with 8 bases between. This CDR3 region has 13 residues. The CDR3 reads CASSPTGNTEAFF. CDR3 DNA: TGTGCCAGCAGCCCCACAGGGAACACTGAAGCTTTCTTT.

The V call is TRBV7-9, the J call TRBJ2-1; 10 positions agree with TRBD2. Per the germline V gene, CDR1 is SEHNR and CDR2 is FQNEAQ (reference sequence). The CDR3 contains 17 residues. J gave up 8 bases and V 3 bases, and 13 bases lay outside the gene matches. The CDR3 nucleotides read TGTGCCAGCAGCTTGGGCCCTAGCGGGGGACCTCGGGATGAGCAGTTCTTC. It encodes CASSLGPSGGPRDEQFF.

The rearrangement uses TRBV6-1 and TRBJ1-6; D perhaps matches TRBD1 (6 bases). There are 17 residues in the CDR3. CDR1 is MNHNS and CDR2 is SASEGT in the germline V gene. Trimming removed 4 bases from V and 10 bases from J, with 23 bases in between. DNA of the CDR3: TGTGCCAGCAGTGCCACAGGGATACCCCGCCCTAGGTCACCCCTCCACTTT. Its translation is CASSATGIPRPRSPLHF.

The chain links TRBV27 to TRBJ2-7; 9 bases match TRBD2. In germline, CDR1 is MNHEY, CDR2 SMNVEV (reference sequence). The CDR3 is 14 amino acids. V gave up 5 bases and J gave up 2 bases; unmatched junction bases: 4. For the CDR3, the DNA is TGTGCCAGCAGTGTAGCGGGGGCTCCCTACGAGCAGTACTTC. Its protein is CASSVAGAPYEQYF.

The chain joins TRBV5-6 to TRBJ2-7, with D perhaps TRBD1 (6 bases). The CDR3 has 13 amino acids. Germline CDR1 and CDR2: SGHDT and YYEEEE. V dropped 5 bases and J dropped 1 base, with 10 bases sitting between them. CDR3 in amino acids: CASSWDISYEQYF. In DNA form, the CDR3 reads TGTGCCAGCAGTTGGGACATTTCCTACGAGCAGTACTTC.

This chain connects TRBV7-9 to TRBJ2-1; 8 nucleotides line up with TRBD2. This CDR3 is built from 13 residues. The trim removed 7 bases at V and 7 bases at J, leaving 6 bases unmatched. The germline gives CDR1 SEHNR, CDR2 FQNEAQ (reference sequence). The CDR3 coding sequence is TGTGCCAGCAACATTCTAGCGGGTAATGAGCAGTTCTTC. Translating gives CASNILAGNEQFF.

This clone was seen a handful of times. The rearrangement joins TRBV4-1 to TRBJ2-7; TRBD1 aligns across 9 bases. This CDR3 is 16 amino acids long. Germline V lookup: CDR1 MGHRA, CDR2 YSYEKL. The V and J ends lost 0 bases and 6 bases, in that order; junction bases with no gene match: 9. The CDR3 protein is CASSQDEGQGSIEQYF. The CDR3 nucleotides are TGCGCCAGCAGCCAAGATGAGGGACAGGGATCGATCGAGCAGTACTTC.

V and J are TRBV7-9 and TRBJ1-4, with D hard to call. CDR1 is SEHNR and CDR2 is FQNEAQ in the germline V gene (reference sequence). CDR3 length equals 12 residues. Trimming took off 8 bases at V and 0 bases at J, with 4 bases between the two ends. This chain's CDR3 is CASATTNEKLFF. The CDR3 nucleotides read TGTGCCAGCGCGACAACTAATGAAAAACTGTTTTTT.

The V and J genes are TRBV27 and TRBJ2-1; TRBD2 aligns across 15 bases. Losses at the gene ends were 5 bases for V and 5 bases for J; bases not matched to a gene: 22. Per the germline V gene, CDR1 is MNHEY and CDR2 is SMNVEV (reference sequence). CDR3 length equals 22 residues. CDR3 region: CASSPIQGIGLAGGAFNNEQFF. The CDR3, as DNA: TGTGCCAGCAGTCCAATACAGGGGATCGGACTAGCGGGAGGGGCTTTTAACAATGAGCAGTTCTTC.

The chain is built from TRBV6-1 and TRBJ1-5; D gene uncertain. In germline, CDR1 is MNHNS, CDR2 SASEGT. The CDR3 covers 15 residues. The V end lost 4 bases, the J end lost 0 bases, and 10 bases lay between the germline ends. The CDR3, as DNA: TGTGCCAGCAGTGTCAGCGGAGATAGCAATCAGCCCCAGCATTTT. It specifies CASSVSGDSNQPQHF.

The V call is TRBV5-1, the J call TRBJ1-5; maybe TRBD1 (5 bases). V gave up 4 bases and J gave up 1 base, with 9 bases separating them. This CDR3 region has 14 residues. CDR1 and CDR2 (germline): SGHRS, YFSETQ. CDR3 residues: CASSQRQSNQPQHF. The CDR3 DNA reads TGCGCCAGCAGCCAACGACAGAGCAATCAGCCCCAGCATTTT.

The count of this clone is one. The rearrangement uses TRBV2 and TRBJ1-4; 7 nucleotides agree with TRBD1. Trimming cost V 6 bases and J 0 bases; bases outside gene matches: 16. CDR1 and CDR2 from the germline V gene are SNHLY and FYNNEI. The CDR3 loop spans 19 amino acids. CDR3 DNA: TGTGCCAGCAGAGTCTCAGGGTTAACAGGGGATGCAACTAATGAAAAACTGTTTTTT. It specifies CASRVSGLTGDATNEKLFF.

V and J are TRBV19 and TRBJ2-2, with D perhaps matching TRBD1 (5 bases). The CDR3 extends over 17 amino acids. V shed 0 bases and J shed 1 base, with 12 bases lying between them. Germline values: CDR1 LNHDA, CDR2 SQIVND (reference sequence). CDR3 DNA sequence: TGTGCCAGTAGTATAGACCGAACAGGACAGAACACCGGGGAGCTGTTTTTT. It specifies CASSIDRTGQNTGELFF.

This clone appeared a few times. The chain links TRBV19 to TRBJ2-7, with 9 bases identical to TRBD1. This CDR3 region has 14 residues. V shed 7 bases and J 5 bases; nucleotides not matched to a gene: 9. Germline CDR1 reads LNHDA; CDR2 reads SQIVND (reference sequence). CDR3 in amino acids: CASNPGTGYHEQYF. DNA for the CDR3: TGTGCCAGTAACCCCGGGACAGGGTATCACGAGCAGTACTTC. Looking up the rest from reference TRBV19 and TRBJ2-7 gives the full variable domain: DGGITQSPKYLFRKEGQNVTLSCEQNLNHDAMYWYRQDPGQGLRLIYYSQIVNDFQKGDIAEGYSVSREKKESFPLTVTSAQKNPTAFYLCASNPGTGYHEQYFGPGTRLTVT.

V is TRBV11-2 and J is TRBJ1-1; D is possibly TRBD1 (5 bases). The germline CDR1 and CDR2 sequences are SGHAT and FQNNGV. V lost 1 base to trimming and J lost 5 bases, with 11 bases between them. The CDR3 runs to 14 residues. The CDR3 sequence: CASSLGGGWTEAFF. The CDR3 nucleotides read TGTGCCAGCAGCTTAGGCGGGGGTTGGACTGAAGCTTTCTTT.

The chain carries TRBV27 and TRBJ1-2, with D possibly TRBD1 on 6 matching bases. Trimming removed 3 bases at V and 4 bases at J, with 12 bases between. The CDR3 length is 14 residues. From germline, CDR1 is MNHEY and CDR2 SMNVEV (reference sequence). CDR3 sequence: CASSFAGAFYGYTF. CDR3 DNA sequence: TGTGCCAGCAGTTTCGCGGGGGCTTTCTATGGCTACACCTTC.

The V and J genes are TRBV29-1 and TRBJ2-7; 11 bases match TRBD1. In germline, CDR1 is SQVTM, CDR2 ANQGSEA. CDR3 length: 13 residues. With V trimmed by 4 bases and J by 4 bases, 3 bases remained unmatched. The CDR3 region is CSVAGQGAYEQYF. The DNA for the CDR3 is TGCAGCGTTGCCGGACAGGGGGCTTACGAGCAGTACTTC.

The chain has TRBV6-4 and TRBJ2-3; 11 positions agree with TRBD2. Trimming took 2 bases from V and 4 from J; bases not matched to a gene: 2. This CDR3 has 15 amino acids. The germline V gene has CDR1 MRHNA and CDR2 SNTAGT. The CDR3: CASSDTSGRADTQYF. CDR3 sequence (DNA): TGTGCCAGCAGTGACACTAGCGGGAGAGCAGATACGCAGTATTTT.

This chain uses TRBV2 with TRBJ1-1, with TRBD1 as a possible D gene (6 bases). V gave up 7 bases and J gave up 7 bases, with 22 bases separating them. The V gene's germline CDR1 is SNHLY and CDR2 FYNNEI. The CDR3 consists of 15 residues. CDR3 loop: CASMAPGVRVIEAFF. CDR3 nucleotides: TGTGCCAGCATGGCCCCAGGGGTTCGGGTTATTGAAGCTTTCTTT. Supplemented by reference TRBV2 and TRBJ1-1, the full variable domain reads EPEVTQTPSHQVTQMGQEVILRCVPISNHLYFYWYRQILGQKVEFLVSFYNNEISEKSEIFDDQFSVERPDGSNFTLKIRSTKLEDSAMYFCASMAPGVRVIEAFFGQGTRLTVV.

This clone was recorded a few times. This chain connects TRBV4-3 to TRBJ2-3; D ambiguous. V lost 0 bases to trimming and J lost 2 bases, with 12 bases between them. The CDR3 is 16 amino acids. CDR1 and CDR2 (germline): LGHNA, YSLEER. The CDR3 sequence: CASSQDQSYYTDTQYF. CDR3 nucleotide sequence: TGCGCCAGCAGCCAAGATCAAAGCTACTACACAGATACGCAGTATTTT.

This clone turned up a few times. The rearrangement uses TRBV29-1 and TRBJ2-2; the D is unclear. Germline V gene lookup returns CDR1 SQVTM and CDR2 ANQGSEA. The germline V and J ends were trimmed by 7 bases and 1 base, with 7 bases remaining between them. The CDR3 has 12 amino acids. CDR3: CSGQENTGELFF. CDR3 DNA sequence: TGCAGCGGCCAGGAGAACACCGGGGAGCTGTTTTTT.

The CDR3 protein is CASSATSGGRDTQYF. DNA of the CDR3: TGTGCCAGCAGCGCGACTAGCGGGGGGCGAGATACGCAGTATTTT. The chain joins TRBV7-8 to TRBJ2-3; 13 bases are a match to TRBD2. Germline V CDR1 and CDR2: SGHVS, FQNEAQ. The junction had 4 bases not matched to a gene; V was cut back by 5 bases and J by 5 bases. The CDR3 length is 15 residues. Using reference TRBV7-8 and TRBJ2-3 for the parts outside the CDR3, the full variable domain is GAGVSQSPRYKVAKRGQDVALRCDPISGHVSLFWYQQALGQGPEFLTYFQNEAQLDKSGLPSDRFFAERPEGSVSTLKIQRTQQEDSAVYLCASSATSGGRDTQYFGPGTRLTVL.